The sequence of this TCR beta chain was determined in a study of cytomegalovirus exposure and HLA in healthy donors (TCRdb year 2017). Regarding the study in general: An earlier analysis of approximately 640 of the donors reported about 250 Gb of sequence data and 117 million unique TCR beta sequences from around 200 million T cells. All discovery cohort repertoires had been generated on a single sequencing platform. On average, around 240,000 unique TCR beta nucleotide sequences were sequenced per donor among more than 350 genotyped donors of the cohort, with 15% to 20% of those sequences being non-productive. Besides the first cohort of 666 subjects, a separate validation cohort made up of 120 different subjects was used. Alongside the repertoire data, information on donor age, sex, ethnicity and CMV serostatus was compiled. Of the approximately 370 genotyped donors, 65% to 90% were placed in the genetic ancestry cluster associated with self-reported Caucasian donors. To study patterns of TCR occurrence, a later analysis re-analyzed previously published TCR beta repertoires from around 670 donors and added high-resolution HLA genotyping. Four to six DR-DQ haplotypes were handled as single units for association and clustering, since linkage in the cohort was strong. The T cell repertoires of 666 subjects were profiled by immunosequencing and related to cytomegalovirus serostatus. The number of donors typed differed by locus, with about 629-640 for A, B, C, DRB1 and DQB1, more than 500 for DQA1, nearly 610 for DPA1, and some 470 for DPB1. A later genetic analysis used genome-wide SNP genotypes for about 65% of the 666 donors, treating that subset as a discovery cohort. The study aimed to test whether signatures of past pathogen exposure could be identified by cataloging public T cell receptors. To decide whether each TCR beta V gene segment behaved as functional or pseudogenic, an earlier analysis of some 540 of the donors relied on high-throughput TCR beta sequencing. The study combined high-throughput TCR immunosequencing, statistical association of individual TCRs with disease status, and machine learning to predict cytomegalovirus infection status. Rather than using new phenotypic data, the later analysis identified candidate immune exposures from TCR beta sequences and from how often those sequences occurred across donors. HLA typing included class I and class II loci at four-digit resolution. Around 330 gigabases of sequencing data and around 80 million unique TCR sequences made up an early release that covered approximately 620 HLA-typed donors.

The cohort comprised some 680 healthy bone marrow donors. All cohort members were sampled while nominally healthy, although unrecorded immune exposures were likely present. The donor was CMV seropositive and belonged to the group of about 290 seropositive cohort members. Every donor gave a peripheral blood sample, and the peripheral blood mononuclear cells from that sample were used for TCR beta sequencing. Genomic DNA was extracted from the blood cell samples with the Qiagen DNeasy Blood Extraction Kit. Remarks on this clone: It has no known antigen specificity. It has no much larger one-base neighbor in the sample; base qualities were not kept.

To prepare the library, the immunoSEQ multiplex PCR assay was applied. For the multiplex PCR, a mixture combining 60 forward primers for TCR Vbeta segments and 13 reverse primers for TCR Jbeta segments was used. The CDR3 region of rearranged TCR beta genes was amplified from genomic DNA by a multiplex PCR assay. The amplified TCR beta libraries were sequenced on the Illumina HiSeq System as 87-base-pair reads. The study's own analysis went as follows. In a later analysis, tens of millions of unique TCR beta chains were counted across the roughly 700 repertoires, and approximately 11 million of these chains were shared by at least two donors. A nearest-neighbor algorithm error-corrected the raw reads and collapsed the reads into unique sequences, merging closely related sequences to remove PCR and sequencing errors. To assign V, D and J gene segments, CDR3 sequences were aligned to IMGT reference sequences. For a sequence to be retained, a match of at least six nucleotides to both a V gene segment and a J gene segment was required. A rearrangement was called productive if the CDR3 had no stop codons and remained in frame with V and J, and every other rearrangement was called non-productive. Following IMGT convention, CDR3 was defined as the stretch from the second conserved V-encoded cysteine up to the conserved J-encoded phenylalanine. In an earlier analysis of around 640 of the donors, sequences lacking an unambiguous match to a single V gene segment were excluded. An earlier analysis of several hundred of the donors called V segments functional above 56.7% productive rearrangements and segregating when the between-donor standard deviation exceeded 5%. To diagnose cytomegalovirus status from the catalog of TCR beta chain sequences, a statistical classification framework was built. V and J gene assignment, in a later analysis, came from comparing TCR nucleotide sequences with IMGT/GENE-DB human TR gene sequences. A later analysis assigned CDR3 sequences and most-parsimonious VDJ recombination scenarios with the TCRdist pipeline. In a later analysis, each TCR beta chain was defined by its CDR3 amino acid sequence together with its V-gene family, and reads without a unique V-gene family were excluded. In a later analysis, some 600 highly shared, low-generation-probability nucleotide sequences were removed to address suspected cross-contamination and a sequencing artifact. For each public chain, a later analysis derived a clonal expansion index from normalized ranks of inferred template counts within each repertoire. Generation probabilities in a later analysis came from a VDJ recombination model fitted to out-of-frame rearrangements, and those results were checked against IGoR. A later analysis scored TCR-TCR, TCR-HLA and TCR-CMV co-occurrence with hypergeometric tests, applying a repertoire-size bias correction to TCR pairs. False discovery rates were estimated in a later analysis by permuting HLA or CMV assignments 20 times. A later analysis grouped co-occurring TCRs with DBSCAN, adding TCRdist sequence similarity when clustering within HLA-allele-positive subsets. For co-occurrence clustering, repertoires with fewer than 30,000 or more than 120,000 public chains were excluded, along with five repertoires with anomalous nucleotide sharing. This is the immuneACCESS table as TCRdb keeps it, with only in-frame sequences that have V and J called. A part of the clones is gone; compared with another copy, unresolved V genes explain less than half, and the rest is unexplained. Clone size and the V and J calls come from that table; the DNA yielded D and trimming. The sample includes tens of thousands of clones, with more than 65% observed a single time. Over 10% of the sample lies in the top ten.

On the study overall, not on this receptor specifically: The study listed 150 to 200 TCR beta chains as associated with cytomegalovirus. The classifier was reported to diagnose cytomegalovirus status with high specificity and sensitivity in both the original cohort and the validation cohort. Assigning TCR associations to individual alleles was difficult when HLA alleles, especially DR and DQ, strongly co-occurred. In a later genetic analysis, a missense DCLRE1C variant was associated with V-gene and J-gene trimming of TCR beta chains, and the association was replicated in an independent cohort. The earlier analysis of 450 to 700 of the donors excluded some 15 rarely observed V segments, including chromosome 9 orphons, because counts were too low. At a false discovery rate of 0.05, a later analysis linked fewer than 20,000 TCR beta sequences to specific HLA alleles. In a later genetic analysis, fewer N-insertions in productive TCRs were reported among donors in an Asian-associated ancestry cluster than the roughly 640-donor mean. Sequencing depth was assumed to be roughly uniform across donors in the presence/absence analyses, though that assumption may not hold. Several of the top co-occurrence clusters appeared to be linked to parvovirus B19, influenza, CMV and Epstein-Barr virus, according to a later analysis. A further reported finding was that TCR beta sequences accurately predicted the HLA-A and HLA-B alleles for most subjects in the first cohort. According to a later analysis, most CMV-associated TCR beta chains appeared to be HLA-restricted, and the HLA associations seemed to be driven largely by CMV exposure. In a later analysis, the rate of TCR association differed among HLA loci, with DRB1 alleles having the most associated TCRs and HLA-C alleles having the fewest. The only immune exposure information available for the cohort was CMV serostatus. Because some donors lacked HLA typing at each locus, the association tests relied only on the typed subset. In this cohort, only TCR beta chains were sequenced, and detectable features were limited by the absence of alpha or paired-chain data. A cluster of highly shared sequence variants was judged likely to represent a technical artifact of the sequencing pipeline. An earlier analysis of some 560 of the donors showed that most TCR beta V segments appeared in productive rearrangements either about 87% or about 30% of the time, which broadly matched IMGT annotations. According to the authors, the approach could potentially be generalized to other disease states and immunological phenotypes. Most TCR sequences were seen in very few donors, while some public TCRs were found in many individuals. A later analysis found that HLA-associated TCR beta chains were more clonally expanded and had lower generation probabilities than equally common non-associated chains. A few of the identified cytomegalovirus-associated TCR beta chains were confirmed in vitro to be specific for cytomegalovirus antigens. Linkage disequilibrium might explain the correlated functional status among segregating V segments, but an unknown experimental factor could not be excluded.

Specimen: PBMCs. The TCR comes from a male donor in good health and CMV-seropositive.

CDR3 loop: CASSVEQGIQYF. The nucleotide sequence reads TGTGCCAGCAGCGTAGAGCAGGGCATTCAGTACTTC. In this chain, TRBV9 is recombined with TRBJ2-4; the D gene is perhaps TRBD1, from 5 matching bases. Cut back by 0 bases and 9 bases, the V and J ends lie 7 bases apart. The cysteine opens and the phenylalanine closes a CDR3 of 12 amino acids. CDR3 DNA only is kept here, 36 bases in frame from base 1. CDR1 SGDLS and CDR2 YYNGEE were looked up in the germline V gene.